The 2 T cell receptor beta chains below were found in one sample sequenced in a study of shared clonotypes between healthy human individuals. Libraries were prepared by immunoSEQ multiplex PCR; TCRdb keeps only in-frame clonotypes and omits some of them. Here the sample spans approximately 2.4 million clones, approximately 94% being singletons. The sample was naive CD4+ T cells sorted from blood. As for subset: CD45RA+ positively selected. These receptors were collected from a man in his late teens or twenties in good health.

The chain joins TRBV18 to TRBJ2-7; 14 bases align to TRBD2. The length of the CDR3 is 16 residues. Germline-derived CDR1 and CDR2 are KGHSH and LQKENI. V dropped 6 bases and J dropped 2; count of bases not matched to a gene: 6. DNA of the CDR3: TGTGCCAGCTCCCGACTAGCGGGAGGGGCGACCTACGAGCAGTACTTC. Protein: CASSRLAGGATYEQYF.

J is TRBJ2-7 and V is TRBV7-9, with D unresolved. Germline CDR1 SEHNR, CDR2 FQNEAQ (reference sequence). V was cut by 0 bases and J by 2 bases, with 8 bases left in between. The CDR3 has 14 residues. As DNA, the CDR3 is TGTGCCAGCAGCTTAGCGGTTAGTGCCTACGAGCAGTACTTC. Protein sequence: CASSLAVSAYEQYF.